This passage covers 13 T cell receptor beta chains from one sample sequenced in a study of blood T cell repertoires in COVID-19. TCRdb's copy holds only in-frame clones and misses some; the assay was immunoSEQ multiplex PCR. This table has some 200,000 clones, about nine tenths appearing once. The sample comprised PBMCs or T cells enriched from blood (not recorded which). Receptors were obtained from a man between 18 and 35 years old with acute COVID-19.

The V and J genes are TRBV5-1 and TRBJ2-1; 9 nucleotides align to TRBD2. The CDR3 sequence is 14 residues long. Germline CDR1 and CDR2: SGHRS and YFSETQ. Trimming at V came to 3 bases and at J to 7 bases, leaving 5 bases not matched to a gene. The CDR3 region has the DNA TGCGCCAGCAGCTCTAGCGGGATCACGAATGAGCAGTTCTTC. Translated, it gives CASSSSGITNEQFF. Using reference TRBV5-1 and TRBJ2-1 for the parts outside the CDR3, the full variable domain is KAGVTQTPRYLIKTRGQQVTLSCSPISGHRSVSWYQQTPGQGLQFLFEYFSETQRNKGNFPGRFSGRQFSNSRSEMNVSTLELGDSALYLCASSSSGITNEQFFGPGTRLTVL.

DNA for the CDR3: TGCGCCAGCAGCCAAGAAGGGGGGGCTCGAGGGGAAAAACTGTTTTTT. It yields the protein CASSQEGGARGEKLFF. The chain is built from TRBV4-1 and TRBJ1-4, with D possibly being TRBD1 (6 bases). Germline V gene sequence: CDR1 MGHRA, CDR2 YSYEKL. Trimming shortened V by 0 bases and J by 8 bases, and 16 bases separated the two germline ends. The CDR3 runs 16 residues.

This sequence joins TRBV27 and TRBJ2-2; 7 bases fit TRBD2. Germline lookup yields CDR1 MNHEY and CDR2 SMNVEV (reference sequence). Trimming removed 5 bases from V and 6 bases from J; junction bases left unmatched: 9. This CDR3 is built from 15 residues. The CDR3 loop reads CASSPMGGVAGELFF. The CDR3 DNA reads TGTGCCAGCAGTCCCATGGGAGGGGTGGCCGGGGAGCTGTTTTTT.

The chain has TRBV7-8 and TRBJ1-1; TRBD1 matches 11 bases. With 1 base clipped from V and 7 bases from J, the junction kept 5 bases outside the gene matches. From germline, CDR1 is SGHVS and CDR2 FQNEAQ. This CDR3 has 15 residues. The CDR3 bases are TGTGCCAGCAGCTTAGGGACAGGGGGCTGGAGTGAAGCTTTCTTT. Translating gives CASSLGTGGWSEAFF.

The chain uses TRBV28 and TRBJ1-2, with D possibly being TRBD1 (5 bases). V was trimmed by 5 bases and J by 6 bases, leaving 10 bases between them. Germline CDR1 is MDHEN and CDR2 is SYDVKM. This CDR3 spans 12 amino acids. CDR3 DNA: TGTGCCAGCAGTAAGGGGTTTGATGGCTACACCTTC. It yields the protein CASSKGFDGYTF.

The V gene is TRBV24-1, the J gene TRBJ1-5, with TRBD1 matching 7 bases. The CDR3 runs 13 residues. Germline CDR1 KGHDR, CDR2 SFDVKD. Trimming cost V 4 bases and J 6 bases; bases outside gene matches: 2. The CDR3, as DNA: TGTGCCACCAGTGAGGCAGGGGGTCAGCCCCAGCATTTT. Residues: CATSEAGGQPQHF.

The CDR3 bases are TGCGCCAGCAGCCAACCAGGGGAGGAAGCTTTCTTT. This translates into CASSQPGEEAFF. The rearrangement links TRBV4-1 to TRBJ1-1, with D possibly being TRBD1 (6 bases). Germline loops: CDR1 MGHRA, CDR2 YSYEKL. The germline V and J ends were trimmed by 2 bases and 8 bases, with 9 bases remaining between them. CDR3 length: 12 residues.

The chain joins TRBV19 to TRBJ2-5; TRBD2 might be the D (6 bases). V lost 9 bases to trimming and J lost 0 bases, with 8 bases between them. Germline assignment: CDR1 LNHDA and CDR2 SQIVND (reference sequence). CDR3 length: 12 residues. Here the CDR3 DNA reads TGTGCCAGAGGACTAAACCAAGAGACCCAGTACTTC. Its translation: CARGLNQETQYF.

The chain uses TRBV23-1 and TRBJ2-2, with 9 bases fitting TRBD1. TRBV23-1 is an ORF, with its function uncertain. Trimming at V came to 6 bases and at J to 6 bases, leaving 11 bases not matched to a gene. The length of the CDR3 is 16 residues. In DNA form, the CDR3 reads TGCGCCAGCAGAAAAAAAGACAGGGGGAGTGCCGGGGAGCTGTTTTTT. Translating gives CASRKKDRGSAGELFF.

This chain uses TRBV9 with TRBJ1-2, with D possibly matching TRBD1 (5 bases). CDR1 is SGDLS and CDR2 is YYNGEE in the germline V gene. The length of the CDR3 is 16 residues. The V gene lost 4 bases and the J gene lost 0 bases, with 16 bases spanning the gap. In DNA, the CDR3 is TGTGCCAGCAGCCTCCGAGGGGAGGGGACTAACTATGGCTACACCTTC. This encodes CASSLRGEGTNYGYTF.

The CDR3 nucleotides are TGTGCCAGCCGCCCGAACTCCGGCGGTGAGCAGTTCTTC. Amino acid sequence: CASRPNSGGEQFF. This chain joins TRBV12-3 or TRBV12-4 and TRBJ2-1; D ambiguous. Between the trimmed V and J ends, which lost 8 bases and 9 bases, there was a span of 17 bases. This CDR3 comprises 13 residues.

The rearrangement uses TRBV27 and TRBJ1-5; maybe TRBD1 (6 bases). The germline CDR1 and CDR2 sequences are MNHEY and SMNVEV (reference sequence). V dropped 4 bases and J dropped 3 bases, with 10 bases sitting between them. The CDR3 has 14 amino acids. CDR3 sequence reads: CASSWSGANQPQHF. In DNA form, the CDR3 reads TGTGCCAGCAGTTGGTCAGGGGCCAATCAGCCCCAGCATTTT.

This clone has a single count. The chain joins TRBV19 to TRBJ1-1; D uncertain. Germline V gene data show CDR1 as LNHDA and CDR2 as SQIVND (reference sequence). Trimming took off 3 bases at V and 0 bases at J, with 8 bases between the two ends. This CDR3 region has 14 residues. The CDR3 coding sequence is TGTGCCAGTAGTATGGGCAGGATGAACACTGAAGCTTTCTTT. Translated: CASSMGRMNTEAFF.